The TCR beta chain under discussion was sequenced for a study of shared clonotypes between healthy human individuals. The assay was immunoSEQ multiplex PCR, and TCRdb's table has in-frame clones only and misses some. The sample holds 200,000 to 250,000 clones, about 65% seen once. The specimen sequenced was memory CD4+ T cells sorted from blood. Subset of the sample: CD45RA-negative fraction. The clonotype originates from a man aged 30 to 45 in good health.

CDR3 region: CASSPREGNTEAFF. The CDR3 DNA reads TGCGCCAGCAGCCCCAGGGAGGGGAACACTGAAGCTTTCTTT. The rearrangement links TRBV5-1 to TRBJ1-1, with D possibly TRBD1 on 5 matching bases. CDR1 and CDR2 (germline): SGHRS, YFSETQ. The CDR3 contains 14 residues. Trimming stripped 4 bases from V and 1 base from J, with 11 bases between.